Below, one TCR beta chain is given with its context. Random hexamers were used to reverse transcribe roughly 0.5 to 1 ug of RNA. A multiplex approach, immunoSEQ multiplex PCR, amplified TCR beta CDR3 across 54 Vbeta and 13 Jbeta. TCRdb redid the calling of the immunoSEQ multiplex PCR reads with MiXCR, one entry per CDR3 protein. The repertoire holds about 430,000 distinct CDR3 sequences, with approximately 85% as singletons. The sample comes from a study of CD8 T cells in Susac syndrome. The multiple sclerosis controls, all treatment-naive patients, had relapsing-remitting disease that was stable or active. FACS was used to enrich TEMRA cells, whereas the CD8+ and CD4+ T cells were obtained by negative isolation. V shed 1 base and J shed 2 bases, with 10 bases lying between them. Looked up from germline, CDR1 is MGHRA and CDR2 is YSYEKL. The CDR3 covers 15 residues.

The origin of this receptor is a human donor with multiple sclerosis. This sequence joins TRBV4-1 and TRBJ2-3; D is ambiguous. Sequenced material: CD8+ T cells from PBMCs. CDR3 region: CASSQVAGDTDTQYF. The CDR3 DNA follows: TGCGCCAGCAGCCAAGTGGCTGGCGACACAGATACGCAGTATTTT.